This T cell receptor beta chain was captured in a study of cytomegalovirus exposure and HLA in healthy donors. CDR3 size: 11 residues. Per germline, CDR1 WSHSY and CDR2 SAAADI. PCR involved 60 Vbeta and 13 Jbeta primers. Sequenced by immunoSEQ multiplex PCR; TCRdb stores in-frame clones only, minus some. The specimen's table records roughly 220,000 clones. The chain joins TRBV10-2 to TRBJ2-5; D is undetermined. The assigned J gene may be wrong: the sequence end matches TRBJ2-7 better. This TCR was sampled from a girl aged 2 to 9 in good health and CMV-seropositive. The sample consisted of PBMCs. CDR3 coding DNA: TGCGCCAGCTCTGCAGACTACGAGCAGTACTTC. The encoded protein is CASSADYEQYF.